Given below is one T cell receptor beta chain in context. The data were taken from a study of blood T cell repertoires in COVID-19. TCRdb's table, derived via immunoSEQ multiplex PCR, lists solely in-frame clones and lacks some. The table shows approximately 160,000 clones, with 84% occurring only once. The receptor's source is a man aged 18 to 35 with active or convalescent COVID-19. The sample was peripheral blood.

The CDR3 coding sequence is TGTGCCAGCTCACGGGAGGAGTACACTGAAGCTTTCTTT. Translation gives CASSREEYTEAFF. The chain carries TRBV18 and TRBJ1-1; unclear D gene. The length of the CDR3 is 13 residues. CDR1 and CDR2 (germline): KGHSH, LQKENI. V was cut by 4 bases and J by 3 bases, with 9 bases left in between.